One and the same sample provided the 21 T cell receptor beta chains below, sequenced in a study of PD-L1 blockade in urothelial cancer. Clones were sequenced by immunoSEQ multiplex PCR, and TCRdb holds only the in-frame ones, with some missing. The table includes tens of thousands of clones, roughly four fifths detected once. Here the sequenced sample was PBMCs, taken around atezolizumab (anti-PD-L1) treatment. All receptors derive from an older man with urothelial cancer.

The CDR3 reads CASSLGLRETQYF. CDR3 nucleotides: TGTGCCAGCTCACTGGGACTAAGAGAGACCCAGTACTTC. This chain links TRBV18 with TRBJ2-5; 7 bases line up with TRBD2. The germline CDR1 and CDR2 sequences are KGHSH and LQKENI. The V gene end was trimmed by 4 bases and the J gene end by 4 bases; junction bases not matched to a gene: 3. The CDR3 sequence is 13 residues long. Drawing the rest from reference TRBV18 and TRBJ2-5, the complete variable domain is NAGVMQNPRHLVRRRGQEARLRCSPMKGHSHVYWYRQLPEEGLKFMVYLQKENIIDESGMPKERFSAEFPKEGPSILRIQQVVRGDSAAYFCASSLGLRETQYFGPGTRLLVL.

CDR3 amino acids: CASSPRANVLTF. The CDR3 nucleotides read TGTGCCAGCAGTCCTCGGGCCAACGTCCTGACTTTC. The chain has TRBV6-1 and TRBJ2-6, with D hard to call. The CDR3 runs 12 residues. Looked up from germline, CDR1 is MNHNS and CDR2 is SASEGT. V lost 5 bases and J lost 5, with 4 bases in between.

V and J are TRBV14 and TRBJ2-1; 7 bases match TRBD1. Germline V CDR1 and CDR2: SGHDN, FVKESK. The V and J ends lost 3 bases and 7 bases, in that order; junction bases with no gene match: 3. CDR3 size: 13 residues. In DNA, the CDR3 is TGTGCCAGCAGCCAGGACAGGAAAAATGAGCAGTTCTTC. Translating it yields CASSQDRKNEQFF. Full variable domain (rest looked up from reference TRBV14 and TRBJ2-1): EAGVTQFPSHSVIEKGQTVTLRCDPISGHDNLYWYRRVMGKEIKFLLHFVKESKQDESGMPNNRFLAERTGGTYSTLKVQPAELEDSGVYFCASSQDRKNEQFFGPGTRLTVL.

This chain uses TRBV6-1 with TRBJ1-2; D is unclear. Germline CDR1 and CDR2: MNHNS and SASEGT. This CDR3 comprises 11 residues. Trimming stripped 2 bases from V and 11 bases from J, with 9 bases between. In nucleotides, the CDR3 is TGTGCCAGCAGTGAAAGCCGAGGGTACACCTTC. Translated, it gives CASSESRGYTF.

This clone has more than one count but fewer than ten. The J gene is TRBJ1-3, the V gene TRBV7-2, with D hard to call. Deletions cut 5 bases from V and 0 bases from J, with 11 bases between. Germline V gene lookup returns CDR1 SGHTA and CDR2 FQGNSA. The CDR3 consists of 15 residues. The CDR3 loop is CASSPRHVSGNTIYF. CDR3 nucleotide sequence: TGTGCCAGCAGCCCAAGACATGTCTCTGGAAACACCATATATTTT.

V usage is TRBV7-9 and J usage is TRBJ2-3, with D possibly TRBD2 on 6 matching bases. Trimming removed 5 bases at V and 6 bases at J, with 24 bases between. Germline loops: CDR1 SEHNR, CDR2 FQNEAQ (reference sequence). The length of the CDR3 is 17 residues. CDR3 sequence reads: CASSQGVGAGSLDTQYF. DNA for the CDR3: TGTGCCAGCAGCCAAGGGGTCGGGGCGGGGTCCCTGGATACGCAGTATTTT.

This clone was counted a few times. This sequence joins TRBV11-2 and TRBJ1-2, with 10 positions matching TRBD1. Germline CDR1 SGHAT, CDR2 FQNNGV. Germline trimming cut 5 bases from V and 3 bases from J; bases unmatched to any gene: 6. CDR3 length: 15 residues. CDR3 sequence: CASSGDRGGYYGYTF. The CDR3, as DNA: TGTGCCAGCAGCGGGGACAGGGGCGGATACTATGGCTACACCTTC.

The chain couples TRBV28 to TRBJ2-7; possibly TRBD1 for D (6 bases). The CDR3 runs 15 residues. CDR1 is MDHEN, CDR2 SYDVKM, per germline. V was pared by 2 bases and J by 0 bases, with 11 bases between. The CDR3 nucleotides are TGTGCCAGCAGTTTAGACAGGCGCCTCTCCTACGAGCAGTACTTC. Translating it yields CASSLDRRLSYEQYF.

The V and J genes are TRBV7-2 and TRBJ2-2; 7 nucleotides line up with TRBD2. From germline, CDR1 is SGHTA and CDR2 FQGNSA. The V segment lost 1 base and the J segment 4 bases; nucleotides outside the gene matches: 6. This CDR3 has 16 residues. The CDR3 region is CASSLDAGGSTGELFF. In DNA form, the CDR3 reads TGTGCCAGCAGCTTAGATGCCGGGGGGAGCACCGGGGAGCTGTTTTTT.

V gene TRBV19 combines with J gene TRBJ1-3, with D possibly TRBD1 on 6 matching bases. V was cut by 2 bases and J by 0 bases, with 14 bases left in between. In germline, CDR1 is LNHDA, CDR2 SQIVND (reference sequence). The CDR3 extends over 17 amino acids. The CDR3 coding sequence is TGTGCCAGTAGTATACCGGACAGAAGCCCCTCTGGAAACACCATATATTTT. Translation gives CASSIPDRSPSGNTIYF.

J is TRBJ2-7 and V is TRBV5-5, with D possibly TRBD1 on 5 matching bases. V lost 0 bases, J lost 0 bases, and 7 bases lay in between. Germline V gene lookup returns CDR1 SGHKS and CDR2 YYEKEE (reference sequence). There are 14 residues in the CDR3. In DNA, the CDR3 is TGTGCCAGCAGCTTGGTAGGGGCCTCCTACGAGCAGTACTTC. Translated: CASSLVGASYEQYF.

V is TRBV29-1 and J is TRBJ2-1, with 7 nucleotides matching TRBD1. The CDR3 has 14 amino acids. The junction had 10 bases not matched to a gene; V was cut back by 5 bases and J by 6 bases. The germline V gene encodes CDR1 SQVTM and CDR2 ANQGSEA. CDR3 bases: TGCAGCGTTAAGGACGAGGGGGCCCTCAATGAGCAGTTCTTC. Its protein is CSVKDEGALNEQFF.

The rearrangement joins TRBV7-2 to TRBJ1-1, with TRBD1 matching over 7 bases. This CDR3 contains 14 residues. The V segment lost 5 bases and the J segment 0 bases; nucleotides outside the gene matches: 3. The germline V gene encodes CDR1 SGHTA and CDR2 FQGNSA. This CDR3 reads CASSRQGVNTEAFF. The CDR3 DNA sequence: TGTGCCAGCAGCAGGCAGGGGGTGAACACTGAAGCTTTCTTT. Filled out from reference TRBV7-2 and TRBJ1-1, the complete variable domain reads GAGVSQSPSNKVTEKGKDVELRCDPISGHTALYWYRQSLGQGLEFLIYFQGNSAPDKSGLPSDRFSAERTGGSVSTLTIQRTQQEDSAVYLCASSRQGVNTEAFFGQGTRLTVV.

The chain combines TRBV7-2 with TRBJ2-3, with D maybe TRBD2 (6 bases). Germline-derived CDR1 and CDR2 are SGHTA and FQGNSA. The CDR3 is 17 residues long. Trimming cost V 5 bases and J 11 bases, with 29 bases left between them. CDR3 amino acids: CASSRELTRPPQVGQYF. The CDR3, as DNA: TGTGCCAGCAGCCGTGAACTGACTAGACCACCCCAGGTGGGGCAGTATTTT.

This rearrangement joins TRBV7-9 to TRBJ1-2, with D uncertain. From germline, CDR1 is SEHNR and CDR2 FQNEAQ (reference sequence). The CDR3 loop spans 12 amino acids. V was trimmed by 4 bases and J by 7 bases, leaving 10 bases between them. CDR3: CASSSESGGYTF. The CDR3, as DNA: TGTGCCAGCAGCTCCGAATCGGGTGGCTACACCTTC. The variable domain in full, completed from reference TRBV7-9 and TRBJ1-2, reads DTGVSQNPRHKITKRGQNVTFRCDPISEHNRLYWYRQTLGQGPEFLTYFQNEAQLEKSRLLSDRFSAERPKGSFSTLEIQRTEQGDSAMYLCASSSESGGYTFGSGTRLTVV.

The rearrangement uses TRBV5-4 and TRBJ2-3, with D tentatively TRBD2 (7 bases). The germline V gene encodes CDR1 SGHNT and CDR2 YYREEE (reference sequence). The CDR3 runs to 14 residues. V gave up 3 bases and J gave up 6 bases, with 14 bases separating them. This CDR3 is CASSYLQGGDTQYF. The CDR3, as DNA: TGTGCCAGCAGCTATCTACAGGGAGGGGATACGCAGTATTTT.

The V call is TRBV21-1, the J call TRBJ2-7; the table's D call TRBD2 went unverified against the DNA. TRBV21-1 is noted as a pseudogene. The length of the CDR3 is 15 residues. The CDR3 is CASSTIAGPTYEQYF. The CDR3 coding sequence is TGTGCCAGCAGCACAATAGCGGGACCTACCTACGAGCAGTACTTC.

The chain is built from TRBV10-3 and TRBJ2-7, with D perhaps matching TRBD1 (6 bases). V lost 10 bases and J lost 5, with 12 bases in between. Germline CDR1 ENHRY, CDR2 SYGVKD. This CDR3 region has 11 residues. CDR3 sequence (DNA): TGTGCCACTGGGGGCCGCGACGAGCAGTACTTC. Its protein is CATGGRDEQYF.

This rearrangement joins TRBV27 to TRBJ2-7, with D perhaps matching TRBD2 (6 bases). CDR3 size: 14 residues. Trimming pared 4 bases from V and 0 bases from J, leaving 10 bases between. Germline V gene sequence: CDR1 MNHEY, CDR2 SMNVEV (reference sequence). In DNA, the CDR3 is TGTGCCAGCAGTTCACTCGGGGGCTCCTACGAGCAGTACTTC. This sequence encodes CASSSLGGSYEQYF.

The chain links TRBV4-3 to TRBJ2-7; no reliable D call. The CDR3 contains 15 residues. The V gene's germline CDR1 is LGHNA and CDR2 YSLEER. Trimming stripped 1 base from V and 1 base from J, with 11 bases between. CDR3 nucleotide sequence: TGCGCCAGCAGCCAAGTCTTCTCAGGATCCTACGAGCAGTACTTC. Protein sequence: CASSQVFSGSYEQYF.

The V gene is TRBV4-2, the J gene TRBJ1-2; D perhaps matches TRBD1 (6 bases). V lost 0 bases to trimming and J lost 4 bases, with 18 bases between them. The CDR3 runs 17 residues. Germline CDR1 and CDR2: LGHNA and YNFKEQ. The DNA of the CDR3 is TGTGCCAGCAGCCAAGACTCCTCCAGGGGTGACGTCTATGGCTACACCTTC. Its protein is CASSQDSSRGDVYGYTF.